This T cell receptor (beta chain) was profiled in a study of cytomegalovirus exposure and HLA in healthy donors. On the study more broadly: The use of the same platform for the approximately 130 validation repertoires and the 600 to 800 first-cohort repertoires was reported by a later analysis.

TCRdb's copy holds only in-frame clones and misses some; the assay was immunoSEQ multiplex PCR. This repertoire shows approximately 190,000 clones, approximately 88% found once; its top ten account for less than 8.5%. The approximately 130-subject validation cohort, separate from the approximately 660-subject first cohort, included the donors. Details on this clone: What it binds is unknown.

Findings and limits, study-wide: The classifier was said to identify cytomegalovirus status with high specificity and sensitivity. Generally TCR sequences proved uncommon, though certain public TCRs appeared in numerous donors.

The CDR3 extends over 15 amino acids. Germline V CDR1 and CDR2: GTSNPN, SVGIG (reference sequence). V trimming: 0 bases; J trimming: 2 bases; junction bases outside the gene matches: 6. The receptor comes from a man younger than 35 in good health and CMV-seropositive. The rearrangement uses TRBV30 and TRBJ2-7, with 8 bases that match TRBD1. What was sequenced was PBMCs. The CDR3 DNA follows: TGTGCCTGGAGTGTAATGGGGGGACAGGCCTACGAGCAGTACTTC. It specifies CAWSVMGGQAYEQYF.